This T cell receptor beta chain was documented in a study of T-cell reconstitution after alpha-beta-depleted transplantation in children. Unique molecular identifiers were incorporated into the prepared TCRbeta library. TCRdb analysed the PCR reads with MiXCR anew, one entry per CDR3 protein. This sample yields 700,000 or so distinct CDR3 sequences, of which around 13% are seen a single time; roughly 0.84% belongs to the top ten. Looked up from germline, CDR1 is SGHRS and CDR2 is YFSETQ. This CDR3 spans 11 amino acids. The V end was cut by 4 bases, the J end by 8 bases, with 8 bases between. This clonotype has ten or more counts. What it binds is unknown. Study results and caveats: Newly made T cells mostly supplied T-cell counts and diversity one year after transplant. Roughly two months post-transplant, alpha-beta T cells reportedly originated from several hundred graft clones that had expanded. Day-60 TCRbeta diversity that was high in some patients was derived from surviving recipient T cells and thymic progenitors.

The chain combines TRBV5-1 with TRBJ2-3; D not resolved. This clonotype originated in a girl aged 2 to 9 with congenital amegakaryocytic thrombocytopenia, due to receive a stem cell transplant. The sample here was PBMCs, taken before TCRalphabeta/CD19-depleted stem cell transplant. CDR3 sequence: CASSPSTTQYF. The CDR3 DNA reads TGCGCCAGCAGCCCTTCTACTACGCAGTATTTT.